These T cell receptor beta chains were read from a single sample in a study of T-cell memory formation after mild COVID-19. TCRdb independently ran MiXCR on the 5' RACE reads; one entry per CDR3 protein. The sample carries about 440,000 distinct CDR3 sequences, about 20% recorded once. The sample was PBMCs or a T cell subset sorted from them (not recorded which). The origin of the receptors is an adult woman who had mild COVID-19 (a few samples of this study predate the infection). Cell type and time point are not known. The CDR3 runs from the conserved cysteine through the conserved F or W. D genes are given only for firm matches. A row's size may be missing; if present it is once, few, many or a size class.

abundance,len,d_gene,v_gene,j_gene,CDR3aa,CDR3nt
few,16,TRBD2,TRBV5-1,TRBJ2-2,CASSLIGAGSTGELFF,TGCGCCAGCAGCTTGATAGGAGCGGGGTCCACCGGGGAGCTGTTTTTT
.,14,.,TRBV7-9,TRBJ2-2,CASSLEYFTGELFF,TGTGCCAGCAGCTTAGAGTATTTCACCGGGGAGCTGTTTTTT
few,14,TRBD1,TRBV29-1,TRBJ2-5,CSVRATGSQETQYF,TGCAGCGTGCGAGCGACAGGGTCCCAAGAGACCCAGTACTTC
few,17,TRBD1,TRBV12-3/TRBV12-4,TRBJ1-1,CASRTSTLGQMNTEAFF,TGTGCCAGCAGAACTTCTACTTTGGGACAGATGAACACTGAAGCTTTCTTT
few,15,.,TRBV7-9,TRBJ2-5,CASSLTGASQETQYF,TGTGCCAGCAGCTTAACCGGGGCATCCCAAGAGACCCAGTACTTC
.,17,.,TRBV7-9,TRBJ2-4,CASSLARAALAKNIQYF,TGTGCCAGCAGCTTAGCACGGGCAGCACTAGCCAAAAACATTCAGTACTTC
.,13,TRBD1,TRBV29-1,TRBJ2-1,CSVEGTQGDEQFF,TGCAGCGTTGAGGGGACACAGGGGGACGAGCAGTTCTTC
few,15,TRBD2,TRBV4-3,TRBJ2-3,CASSQDWAGGDTQYF,TGCGCCAGCAGCCAAGATTGGGCGGGAGGGGATACGCAGTATTTT
.,15,TRBD2,TRBV3-1,TRBJ2-4,CASSPGTIRSNIQYF,TGTGCCAGCAGCCCCGGGACTATCCGGTCGAACATTCAGTACTTC
few,13,.,TRBV7-2,TRBJ2-1,CASSLAGGSEQFF,TGTGCCAGCAGCTTAGCGGGGGGATCTGAGCAGTTCTTC
few,12,.,TRBV20-1,TRBJ2-7,CSADDLGHEQYF,TGCAGTGCAGACGACCTGGGCCACGAGCAGTACTTC
.,15,.,TRBV7-2,TRBJ2-3,CASSLKAATADTQYF,TGTGCCAGCAGCTTAAAGGCCGCGACAGCAGATACGCAGTATTTT
few,16,.,TRBV15,TRBJ1-3,CATSSRLDSAGNTIYF,TGTGCCACCAGCTCCCGCCTAGACAGCGCTGGAAACACCATATATTTT
many,13,.,TRBV5-1,TRBJ2-7,CASSTSGSYEQYF,TGCGCCAGCAGCACCTCCGGTAGCTACGAGCAGTACTTC
.,19,TRBD1,TRBV4-1,TRBJ2-6,CASSQDTGQDWSGANVLTF,TGCGCCAGCAGCCAAGATACAGGACAGGACTGGTCTGGGGCCAACGTCCTGACTTTC
.,16,TRBD2,TRBV4-1,TRBJ2-1,CASSYGAAGVYNEQFF,TGCGCCAGCAGCTATGGGGCGGCGGGGGTGTACAATGAGCAGTTCTTC
few,12,.,TRBV10-3,TRBJ2-2,CAISEGTGELFF,TGTGCCATCAGTGAGGGAACCGGGGAGCTGTTTTTT
few,17,.,TRBV6-1,TRBJ2-2,CASSGSTGRQSTGELFF,TGTGCCAGCAGTGGATCAACTGGTAGACAGTCCACCGGGGAGCTGTTTTTT
.,11,.,TRBV20-1,TRBJ1-3,CSAFEGNTIYF,TGCAGTGCTTTCGAAGGAAACACCATATATTTT
few,11,.,TRBV28,TRBJ1-1,CASREGAEAFF,TGTGCCAGCAGGGAGGGGGCTGAAGCTTTCTTT
few,13,TRBD1,TRBV5-1,TRBJ2-3,CASSPGQGGTQYF,TGCGCCAGCAGCCCGGGACAGGGAGGTACGCAGTATTTT
many,17,TRBD2,TRBV7-2,TRBJ2-3,CASSLAGTRRPTDTQYF,TGTGCCAGCAGCTTAGCGGGGACTAGGAGGCCCACAGATACGCAGTATTTT
many,15,.,TRBV5-6,TRBJ2-2,CASSLVQGDTGELFF,TGTGCCAGCAGCTTGGTACAGGGAGACACCGGGGAGCTGTTTTTT
.,16,TRBD2,TRBV27,TRBJ2-3,CASSLKGAGRADTQYF,TGTGCCAGCAGTTTAAAAGGCGCCGGGAGGGCAGATACGCAGTATTTT
.,14,.,TRBV20-1,TRBJ1-1,CSAPRTSMNTEAFF,TGCAGTGCTCCGCGGACAAGCATGAACACTGAAGCTTTCTTT
.,12,.,TRBV6-6,TRBJ1-5,CASTAGNQPQHF,TGTGCCAGCACCGCGGGAAATCAGCCCCAGCATTTT
few,18,TRBD2,TRBV4-1,TRBJ2-5,CASSLLGGTTSFQETQYF,TGCGCCAGCAGCCTTCTGGGGGGGACTACAAGCTTCCAAGAGACCCAGTACTTC
.,16,.,TRBV12-3/TRBV12-4,TRBJ2-5,CASSKDRFKGQETQYF,TGTGCCAGCAGTAAAGACCGTTTTAAGGGTCAAGAGACCCAGTACTTC